This entry features one T cell receptor (beta chain) sequence. The sample is drawn from a study of T cells in tumors after PD-1 blockade. Study in general: During anti-PD-1 treatment, some patients continued daily vismodegib 150 mg.

The assay was immunoSEQ multiplex PCR, and TCRdb's table has in-frame clones only and misses some. The repertoire has about 63,000 clones, over 65% of them found once; the top ten carry around 4.7%. Per the germline V gene, CDR1 is MNHEY and CDR2 is SVGEGT. With 1 base clipped from V and 5 bases from J, the junction kept 11 bases outside the gene matches. This CDR3 is built from 17 residues. The sequence was collected from a human donor with basal cell carcinoma. The chain carries TRBV6-2 or TRBV6-3 and TRBJ1-1; 9 bases match TRBD1. The source was PBMCs, collected after anti-PD-1 treatment. CDR3 region: CASSYLTGGAEGTEAFF. CDR3 coding DNA: TGTGCCAGCAGTTACTTAACAGGGGGCGCTGAAGGGACTGAAGCTTTCTTT.